The sequence of this T cell receptor beta chain was determined in a study of blood T cell repertoires in COVID-19. At the level of the study: Acute and convalescent COVID-19 specimens originated in the United States, Italy and Spain. PBMCs, B-cell-depleted T cells, or T cells were the source of the cDNA or gDNA that made up the material.

Germline loops: CDR1 MNHEY, CDR2 SVGAGI. Losses at the gene ends were 6 bases for V and 4 bases for J; bases not matched to a gene: 9. There are 15 residues in the CDR3. Per the study methods: Counts of nucleated cells, estimated from reference gene primer amplification, were obtained. Generated by immunoSEQ multiplex PCR, the TCRdb table keeps only in-frame clones and is missing some. V, J and clone size derive from that table, while D and trimming were established from the DNA sequence. This table has approximately 75,000 clones, approximately 79% appearing once. This TCR came from a human donor with acute or convalescent COVID-19. The donor label of this sample is uncertain. V is TRBV6-5 and J is TRBJ2-7, with 10 bases that match TRBD1. The sample taken for sequencing was peripheral blood. CDR3 amino acids: CASRTGGAGRYEQYF. CDR3 nucleotide sequence: TGTGCCAGCAGGACAGGGGGCGCGGGACGATACGAGCAGTACTTC.